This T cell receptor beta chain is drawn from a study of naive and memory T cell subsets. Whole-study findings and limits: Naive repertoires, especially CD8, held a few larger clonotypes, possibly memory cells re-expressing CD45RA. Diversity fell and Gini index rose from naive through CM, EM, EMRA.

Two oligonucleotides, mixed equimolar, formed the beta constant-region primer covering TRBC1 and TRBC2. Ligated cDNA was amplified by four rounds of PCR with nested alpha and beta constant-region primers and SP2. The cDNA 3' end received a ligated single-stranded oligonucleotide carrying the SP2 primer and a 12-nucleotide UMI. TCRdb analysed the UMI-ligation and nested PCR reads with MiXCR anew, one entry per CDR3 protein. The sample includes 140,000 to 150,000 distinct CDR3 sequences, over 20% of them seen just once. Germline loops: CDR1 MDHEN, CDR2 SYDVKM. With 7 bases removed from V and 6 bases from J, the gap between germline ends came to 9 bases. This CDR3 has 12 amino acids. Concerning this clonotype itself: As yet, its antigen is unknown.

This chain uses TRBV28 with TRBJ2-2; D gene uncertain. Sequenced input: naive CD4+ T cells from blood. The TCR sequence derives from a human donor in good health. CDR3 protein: CASNRRSGELFF. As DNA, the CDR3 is TGTGCCAGCAATAGAAGGTCCGGGGAGCTGTTTTTT. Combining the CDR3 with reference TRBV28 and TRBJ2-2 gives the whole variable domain DVKVTQSSRYLVKRTGEKVFLECVQDMDHENMFWYRQDPGLGLRLIYFSYDVKMKEKGDIPEGYSVSREKKERFSLILESASTNQTSMYLCASNRRSGELFFGEGSRLTVL.